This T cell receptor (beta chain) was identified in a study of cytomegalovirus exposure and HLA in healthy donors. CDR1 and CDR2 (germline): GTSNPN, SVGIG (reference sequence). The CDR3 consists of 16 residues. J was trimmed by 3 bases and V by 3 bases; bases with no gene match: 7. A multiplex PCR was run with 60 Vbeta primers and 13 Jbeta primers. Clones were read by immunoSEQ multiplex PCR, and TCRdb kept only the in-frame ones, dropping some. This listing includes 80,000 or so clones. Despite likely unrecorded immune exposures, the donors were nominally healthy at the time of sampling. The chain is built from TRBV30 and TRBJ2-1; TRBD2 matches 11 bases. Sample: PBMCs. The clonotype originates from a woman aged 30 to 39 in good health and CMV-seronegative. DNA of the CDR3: TGTGCCTGGAGCCCCCCGACTAGCGGGATCTACAATGAGCAGTTCTTC. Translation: CAWSPPTSGIYNEQFF. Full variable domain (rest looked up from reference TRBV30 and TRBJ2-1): SQTIHQWPATLVQPVGSPLSLECTVEGTSNPNLYWYRQAAGRGLQLLFYSVGIGQISSEVPQNLSASRPQDRQFILSSKKLLLSDSGFYLCAWSPPTSGIYNEQFFGPGTRLTVL.